This TCR beta chain emerged from a study of cytomegalovirus exposure and HLA in healthy donors. Study-level results: A few V segments could not be told apart, such as TRBV6-2 and TRBV6-3, and were left out.

A remark on this clone: Its antigen remains unidentified.

PCR amplification relied on 60 Vbeta primers (plus 13 Jbeta primers). The data were produced by immunoSEQ multiplex PCR, yet TCRdb's version contains in-frame clones alone and is incomplete. The sample carries over 150,000 clones, around 80% recorded once. Germline assignment: CDR1 LGHNA and CDR2 YSLEER. V gave up 0 bases and J gave up 4 bases, with 12 bases separating them. This CDR3 spans 15 amino acids. Sample: PBMCs. The receptor was isolated from a male donor in good health and CMV-seronegative. This rearrangement joins TRBV4-3 to TRBJ2-5; D gene ambiguous. In DNA form, the CDR3 reads TGCGCCAGCAGCCAAGATCCCCAGTCTCGAGAGACCCAGTACTTC. Protein sequence: CASSQDPQSRETQYF.